A single sample is the source of the 25 T cell receptor beta chains below, sequenced in a study of T cell repertoires in cytomegalovirus infection (dated by TCRdb to about 2019). These reads were obtained on an Illumina HiSeq 1500. TCRdb trimmed the raw reads at Q25, called clones with MiXCR and kept productive beta chains. Every entry covers one CDR3 protein and lists the most common genes and DNA from its rows. This sample has fewer than 700,000 distinct CDR3 sequences in its table, and around 24% of those were observed once. The ten largest clones take up approximately 8% of the sample. Material for sequencing was CD8+ T cells from PBMCs. The receptors originated from a human donor in good health (CMV status not recorded). Some clones in this sample may be carry-over from other donors' samples.

This clonotype was found many times. V is TRBV6-1 and J is TRBJ2-6; D tentatively fits TRBD1 or TRBD2 (5 bases each). The V and J ends lost 6 bases and 2 bases respectively, with 11 bases between them. In germline, CDR1 is MNHNS, CDR2 SASEGT. The length of the CDR3 is 15 residues. Here the CDR3 reads CASSLWDAGANVLTF. The CDR3 DNA reads as TGTGCCAGCAGCCTCTGGGACGCTGGGGCCAACGTCCTGACTTTC.

This clonotype was seen a handful of times. The V call is TRBV6-8, the J call TRBJ2-6; the D is unclear. CDR1 is MNHGY and CDR2 is SAAAGT in the germline V gene. V gave up 1 base and J gave up 1 base, with 8 bases separating them. The CDR3 runs 16 residues. The CDR3 DNA follows: TGTGCCAGCAGTTACTTAACAGTGTCTGGGGCCAACGTCCTGACTTTC. Amino acids: CASSYLTVSGANVLTF.

This clonotype has more than one count but fewer than ten. This rearrangement joins TRBV4-3 to TRBJ1-5, with D perhaps TRBD1 (5 bases). The germline V and J ends were trimmed by 2 bases and 1 base, with 15 bases remaining between them. CDR1 LGHNA and CDR2 YSLEER come from the germline V gene. The CDR3 consists of 17 residues. The CDR3 here is CASSQHPGDLSNQPQHF. In nucleotides, the CDR3 is TGCGCCAGCAGCCAACACCCGGGGGATTTGAGCAATCAGCCCCAGCATTTT.

This clonotype was seen more than once but under ten times. J is TRBJ2-1 and V is TRBV5-6, with D maybe TRBD1 (5 bases). The CDR3 runs 16 residues. The V gene's germline CDR1 is SGHDT and CDR2 YYEEEE. Trimming removed 5 bases at V and 0 bases at J, with 15 bases between. The CDR3 region has the DNA TGTGCCAGCAGTCCGCCGACAGTAAGCTCCTACAATGAGCAGTTCTTC. This translates into CASSPPTVSSYNEQFF.

This clonotype was picked up many times. V usage is TRBV7-2 and J usage is TRBJ2-1; maybe TRBD1 (5 bases). Germline CDR1 reads SGHTA; CDR2 reads FQGNSA. The CDR3 sequence is 15 residues long. V was trimmed by 3 bases and J by 8 bases, leaving 17 bases between them. Here the CDR3 reads CASSFYRGYDDEQFF. DNA of the CDR3: TGTGCCAGCAGCTTCTATAGGGGATACGACGATGAGCAGTTCTTC.

This clonotype has a handful of counts. V is TRBV6-2 or TRBV6-3 and J is TRBJ2-1; 10 bases line up with TRBD2. The germline V gene has CDR1 MNHEY and CDR2 SVGEGT. J was trimmed by 6 bases and V by 5 bases; bases with no gene match: 10. The CDR3 has 16 residues. The CDR3 nucleotides read TGTGCCAGCAGTCTCGGGATAGCGGGGGGCGTCAATGAGCAGTTCTTC. The encoded protein is CASSLGIAGGVNEQFF.

This chain uses TRBV2 with TRBJ1-1; 10 bases fit TRBD1. This CDR3 has 17 residues. Per the germline V gene, CDR1 is SNHLY and CDR2 is FYNNEI. J lost 0 bases, V lost 5 bases, and 9 bases had no gene match. CDR3: CASSLDRGKGLNTEAFF. In nucleotides, the CDR3 is TGTGCCAGCAGTCTGGACAGGGGGAAAGGTTTGAACACTGAAGCTTTCTTT.

Worth noting for this clonotype: At one end the junction does not follow the germline gene, possibly because of a read error. The chain couples TRBV28 to TRBJ1-5, with 10 bases identical to TRBD1. CDR3 size: 14 residues. Germline V lookup: CDR1 MDHEN, CDR2 SYDVKM. The CDR3 loop is CASSWTGGEQPQRF. The CDR3 nucleotides are TGTGCCAGCAGCTGGACAGGGGGTGAGCAGCCCCAGCGTTTT.

This clonotype was detected ten times or more. CDR3 sequence reads: CASSVRQSNQPQHF. The CDR3 region has the DNA TGTGCCAGCAGCGTTCGACAGAGCAATCAGCCCCAGCATTTT. The chain joins TRBV7-8 to TRBJ1-5, with D tentatively TRBD1 (5 bases). CDR3 size: 14 residues. Trimming took off 5 bases at V and 1 base at J, with 9 bases between the two ends. Germline CDR1 reads SGHVS; CDR2 reads FQNEAQ. The variable domain in full, completed from reference TRBV7-8 and TRBJ1-5, reads GAGVSQSPRYKVAKRGQDVALRCDPISGHVSLFWYQQALGQGPEFLTYFQNEAQLDKSGLPSDRFFAERPEGSVSTLKIQRTQQEDSAVYLCASSVRQSNQPQHFGDGTRLSIL.

This clonotype showed up just a few times. CDR3: CASSPSVVLEDYGYTF. The CDR3 DNA sequence: TGTGCCAGCAGCCCCTCCGTTGTTCTTGAGGACTATGGCTACACCTTC. The chain is built from TRBV28 and TRBJ1-2; no clear D gene. This CDR3 is built from 16 residues. Germline CDR1 and CDR2: MDHEN and SYDVKM. Trimming took off 6 bases at V and 3 bases at J, with 20 bases between the two ends.

This clonotype occurred many times. This chain connects TRBV7-2 to TRBJ1-1; 10 nucleotides line up with TRBD1. The CDR3 covers 15 residues. In germline, CDR1 is SGHTA, CDR2 FQGNSA. V gave up 5 bases and J gave up 9 bases; unmatched junction bases: 12. CDR3 residues: CASSVEGTGEGKAFF. The CDR3 DNA is TGTGCCAGCAGCGTAGAGGGGACAGGGGAGGGGAAAGCTTTCTTT.

In its sample, this clonotype was seen many times. The chain combines TRBV7-8 with TRBJ2-2, with 13 bases lining up with TRBD2. V gave up 5 bases and J gave up 3 bases; unmatched junction bases: 12. Germline CDR1 reads SGHVS; CDR2 reads FQNEAQ. This CDR3 comprises 19 residues. For the CDR3, the DNA is TGTGCCAGCAGCCCTGAACTAGCGGGGGGGCCAAGGGACACCGGGGAGCTGTTTTTT. It is translated as CASSPELAGGPRDTGELFF.

The rearrangement uses TRBV6-6 and TRBJ1-5; no clear D. Germline V CDR1 and CDR2: MNHNY, SVGAGI (reference sequence). The germline V and J ends were trimmed by 2 bases and 11 bases, with 25 bases remaining between them. The CDR3 spans 17 residues. CDR3 nucleotide sequence: TGTGCCAGCAGTTACGGTACGGACCGCTTACTTCAATCAGCCCAGCATTTT. It translates to CASSYGTDRLLQSAQHF.

A few counts support this clonotype. This chain connects TRBV6-1 to TRBJ2-2; TRBD1 matches 10 bases. The V and J ends lost 5 bases and 4 bases, in that order; junction bases with no gene match: 10. Germline loops: CDR1 MNHNS, CDR2 SASEGT. This CDR3 contains 17 residues. CDR3 protein: CASSNLQTGGLTGELFF. The DNA of the CDR3 is TGTGCCAGCAGTAACCTTCAGACAGGGGGCCTCACCGGGGAGCTGTTTTTT.

The sample holds a few counts of this clonotype. CDR3 sequence (DNA): TGTGCCAGTAGTCTAAGACAGGGAAATACAGAAATAGGGAATCAGCCCCAGCATTTT. This sequence encodes CASSLRQGNTEIGNQPQHF. The genes are TRBV19 and TRBJ1-5; 7 bases are shared with TRBD1. The CDR3 is 19 amino acids. Germline trimming cut 5 bases from V and 4 bases from J; bases unmatched to any gene: 20. The germline CDR1 and CDR2 sequences are LNHDA and SQIVND (reference sequence). Combining the CDR3 with reference TRBV19 and TRBJ1-5 gives the whole variable domain DGGITQSPKYLFRKEGQNVTLSCEQNLNHDAMYWYRQDPGQGLRLIYYSQIVNDFQKGDIAEGYSVSREKKESFPLTVTSAQKNPTAFYLCASSLRQGNTEIGNQPQHFGDGTRLSIL.

This clonotype showed up many times. This chain uses TRBV7-9 with TRBJ1-1, with a tentative D call TRBD1 (6 bases). Looked up from germline, CDR1 is SEHNR and CDR2 is FQNEAQ (reference sequence). With 5 bases removed from V and 7 bases from J, the gap between germline ends came to 17 bases. This CDR3 region has 14 residues. CDR3 bases: TGTGCCAGCAGCCTAGGACAGCACGGACTTGAAGCTTTCTTT. Encoded protein: CASSLGQHGLEAFF.

This clonotype has a handful of counts. This chain uses TRBV11-2 with TRBJ2-7, with D perhaps being TRBD1 or TRBD2 (5 bases each). The CDR3 totals 17 residues. Germline CDR1 is SGHAT and CDR2 is FQNNGV. Deletions cut 5 bases from V and 5 bases from J, with 25 bases between. CDR3 sequence (DNA): TGTGCCAGCAGCCCCTATCCTAATCTGAGGGGACGGGACGAGCAGTACGTC. It encodes CASSPYPNLRGRDEQYV.

In its sample, this clonotype was seen many times. V gene TRBV7-6 combines with J gene TRBJ1-1, with D possibly matching TRBD1 (5 bases). This CDR3 contains 15 residues. Germline loops: CDR1 SGHVS, CDR2 FNYEAQ. V was trimmed by 1 base and J by 1 base, leaving 10 bases between them. CDR3 in DNA: TGTGCCAGCAGCTTAGAGGTGGGACCGAACACTGAAGCTTTCTTT. The encoded protein is CASSLEVGPNTEAFF.

This clonotype was observed many times. The chain carries TRBV7-2 and TRBJ1-1, with 8 bases aligning to TRBD1. The CDR3 runs 15 residues. CDR1 SGHTA and CDR2 FQGNSA come from the germline V gene. With 5 bases clipped from V and 4 bases from J, the junction kept 9 bases outside the gene matches. CDR3 in amino acids: CASSNLDREGTEAFF. As DNA, the CDR3 is TGTGCCAGCAGCAACCTGGACAGGGAGGGCACTGAAGCTTTCTTT.

In its sample, this clonotype was seen many times. This sequence joins TRBV12-3 or TRBV12-4 and TRBJ2-7; unclear D gene. CDR3 length equals 12 residues. Trimming shortened V by 5 bases and J by 7 bases, and 12 bases separated the two germline ends. The CDR3 bases are TGTGCCAGCAGTGGACCTTCGAGGGAGCAGTACTTC. It translates to CASSGPSREQYF.

The gene calls are TRBV29-1 and TRBJ1-2, with 9 nucleotides matching TRBD1. The length of the CDR3 is 13 residues. The junction had 7 bases not matched to a gene; V was cut back by 5 bases and J by 6 bases. CDR1 and CDR2 (germline): SQVTM, ANQGSEA. The CDR3 coding sequence is TGCAGCGTTCGACAGGGGGTATTAAATGGCTACACCTTC. Translating gives CSVRQGVLNGYTF.

The gene calls are TRBV7-9 and TRBJ2-3, with D perhaps matching TRBD2 (5 bases). Trimming removed 5 bases from V and 4 bases from J, with 13 bases in between. Per germline, CDR1 SEHNR and CDR2 FQNEAQ (reference sequence). The CDR3 contains 14 residues. This chain's CDR3 is CASSPTSGPDTQYF. CDR3 bases: TGTGCCAGCAGCCCTACTAGTGGTCCAGATACGCAGTATTTT. Looking up the rest from reference TRBV7-9 and TRBJ2-3 gives the full variable domain: DTGVSQNPRHKITKRGQNVTFRCDPISEHNRLYWYRQTLGQGPEFLTYFQNEAQLEKSRLLSDRFSAERPKGSFSTLEIQRTEQGDSAMYLCASSPTSGPDTQYFGPGTRLTVL.

About this clonotype itself: At one of its ends the junction is not consistent with the germline gene, which may arise from a read error. The chain uses TRBV7-3 and TRBJ2-1; 9 positions match TRBD1. This CDR3 region has 16 residues. From germline, CDR1 is SGHTA and CDR2 FQGTGA. The CDR3 DNA is TGTGCCAGCAGCTTAATGGGGACAGGGCCCTACAATGACCAGTTCTTC. Translating gives CASSLMGTGPYNDQFF.

The J gene is TRBJ2-1, the V gene TRBV25-1; 14 bases align to TRBD2. Germline CDR1 and CDR2: MGHDK and SYGVNS. Losses at the gene ends were 7 bases for V and 0 bases for J; bases not matched to a gene: 8. CDR3 length equals 18 residues. CDR3 sequence (DNA): TGTGCCAGCACCCACAGACTAGCGGGGGGGAGCTCCTACAATGAGCAGTTCTTC. The encoded protein is CASTHRLAGGSSYNEQFF.

This clonotype was found many times. This rearrangement joins TRBV7-3 to TRBJ2-2; D is undetermined. Germline V gene lookup returns CDR1 SGHTA and CDR2 FQGTGA. The V end was cut by 3 bases, the J end by 7 bases, with 6 bases between. The CDR3 sequence is 12 residues long. Here the CDR3 DNA reads TGTGCCAGCAGCTTTTGGGGCGGGGAGCTGTTTTTT. Encoded protein: CASSFWGGELFF.